The source of this TCR beta chain is a study of CD8+ T cells in alopecia areata. At the level of the study: Treatment of the treated patients consisted of oral tofacitinib, 5 to 10 mg twice daily. Findings and limits, study-wide: Clarity of TCR sharing across patients fell short of that in mice, possibly HLA-related.

Indicated treatment: oral pan-JAK inhibitor, 5-10 mg twice daily. Alopecia areata patients had lesional scalp punch biopsies and peripheral blood taken from them. Cell sorting on a FACSAria was used to separate CD4+ and CD8+ T cells from the PBMCs. Trimming left V 10 bases short and J 7 bases short, with 19 bases between. This CDR3 has 13 residues. Germline assignment: CDR1 SNHLY and CDR2 FYNNEI. The authors extracted RNA and reverse transcribed it into cDNA as the sequencing template. Sequencing was performed with immunoSEQ multiplex PCR; in TCRdb, only in-frame clones are kept and a portion is missing. Seen here are fewer than 250,000 clones, approximately 45% observed once, and the top ten hold roughly 2.6%. As for this clone: Its target is unknown.

This clonotype originated in a human donor with alopecia areata. The chain recombines TRBV2 with TRBJ1-2; weak D call: TRBD1 (5 bases). Sequencing was performed on CD4+ T cells sorted from blood, taken at approximately week 37, from a patient treated with tofacitinib. The CDR3 loop is CANRPDSGVGYTF. Here the CDR3 DNA reads TGTGCCAACCGCCCCGACAGCGGGGTTGGCTACACCTTC.